This T cell receptor beta chain emerged from a study of CD8+CD57+ T cells in acquired aplastic anemia. Study-wide findings and caveats: Roughly 28 was the count of CD8+ CDR3 sequences that patients shared with controls.

In the case of this clonotype: As yet, its antigen is unknown. The junction does not match germline at one end; this may be a read error.

CDR1 is MGHDK and CDR2 is SYGVNS in the germline V gene. This CDR3 contains 13 residues. According to the study, genomic DNA was the template for TCR beta VDJ and CDR3 profiling. In TCRdb, the reads were re-called with MiXCR into one record per CDR3 protein. Of 80,000 or so distinct CDR3 sequences in the sample, 40% to 55% are singletons; the top ten hold approximately 60%. The sequenced material came from sorted CD4+, CD8+, or CD8+CD57+ T cells (not recorded which) from PBMCs. The chain couples TRBV25-1 to TRBJ2-3, with 10 bases matching TRBD2. The TCR sequence derives from a human donor in good health, serving as a control. The CDR3 DNA follows: TGTGCCAGCAGTGCCCTAGCGGGAGCGGGTGATACTTTT. It specifies CASSALAGAGDTF.